The entry that follows covers one T cell receptor beta chain sequence. The investigators amplified TCR beta CDR3 regions from RNA transcripts. The study used the HTBI primer set for a first-round RT-PCR of the TCR CDR3. TCRdb reprocessed the multiplex PCR reads with MiXCR, giving one entry per CDR3 protein. The sample contains 500,000 to 550,000 distinct CDR3 sequences, 15% to 20% of which appear only once. These data originate in a study of T cells in Graves' hyperthyroidism and ophthalmopathy. Study background: Peripheral blood was secured at the point of initial diagnosis, before any treatment.

Uncontrolled infection, other autoimmune disease, pregnancy or lactation excluded patients. The diagnostic basis comprised clinical symptoms, serum thyroxine and TRAb, thyroid ultrasound and orbital computed tomography. The authors took PBMCs from 10 ml fresh peripheral blood. V lost 3 bases to trimming and J lost 7 bases, with 13 bases between them. The CDR3 contains 13 residues. CDR1 DFQATT and CDR2 SNEGSKA come from the germline V gene (reference sequence). Sequencing was done on a sample of blood. The chain uses TRBV20-1 and TRBJ2-1; D is possibly TRBD2 (6 bases). This sequence was found in a man in his forties with Graves' ophthalmopathy. CDR3 sequence: CSARGNGRNEQFF. The CDR3 DNA is TGCAGTGCTAGGGGGAACGGGAGAAATGAGCAGTTCTTC.